This passage covers 3 T cell receptor beta chains from one sample sequenced in a study of identical twins. TCRdb re-analysed the 5' RACE reads in MiXCR, keeping a single row per CDR3 protein. This table holds approximately 260,000 distinct CDR3 sequences, roughly 8.7% found once. The sample also formed part of further work on yellow fever vaccine responses in identical twins.

The specimen sequenced was CD8+ T cells sorted from blood. These receptors were taken from a young woman in good health.

This clonotype was seen repeatedly, ten times or more. The chain recombines TRBV7-8 with TRBJ2-2, with D possibly TRBD1 on 6 matching bases. Between the trimmed V and J ends, which lost 1 base and 2 bases, there was a span of 11 bases. This CDR3 comprises 16 residues. Per the germline V gene, CDR1 is SGHVS and CDR2 is FQNEAQ. CDR3 DNA sequence: TGTGCCAGCAGCTTAGGCGGCAGGGGAAACACCGGGGAGCTGTTTTTT. Its translation: CASSLGGRGNTGELFF.

This chain connects TRBV7-8 to TRBJ2-3; D is unresolved. CDR1 and CDR2 (germline): SGHVS, FQNEAQ. The CDR3 has 15 amino acids. Trimming took off 3 bases at V and 2 bases at J, with 12 bases between the two ends. CDR3 in DNA: TGTGCCAGCAGCTTCGAGGCCGGTATCACAGATACGCAGTATTTT. It yields the protein CASSFEAGITDTQYF.

This clonotype appeared a few times. The chain links TRBV6-1 to TRBJ2-2; tentative D call: TRBD2 (6 bases). Germline V gene sequence: CDR1 MNHNS, CDR2 SASEGT. The germline V and J ends were trimmed by 6 bases and 7 bases, with 12 bases remaining between them. The CDR3 length is 13 residues. For the CDR3, the DNA is TGTGCCAGCAGAGGGGCGGGGAACGGGGAGCTGTTTTTT. Translating it yields CASRGAGNGELFF.